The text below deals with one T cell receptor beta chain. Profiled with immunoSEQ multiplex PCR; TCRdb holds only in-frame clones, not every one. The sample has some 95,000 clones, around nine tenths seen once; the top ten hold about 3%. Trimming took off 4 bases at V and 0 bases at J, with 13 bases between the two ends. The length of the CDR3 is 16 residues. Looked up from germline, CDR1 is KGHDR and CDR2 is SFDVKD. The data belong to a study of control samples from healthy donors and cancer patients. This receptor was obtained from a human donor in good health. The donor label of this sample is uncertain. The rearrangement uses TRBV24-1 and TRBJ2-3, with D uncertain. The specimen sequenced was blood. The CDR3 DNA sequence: TGTGCCACCAGTGACCCCGACCCCGCTAGCACAGATACGCAGTATTTT. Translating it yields CATSDPDPASTDTQYF.